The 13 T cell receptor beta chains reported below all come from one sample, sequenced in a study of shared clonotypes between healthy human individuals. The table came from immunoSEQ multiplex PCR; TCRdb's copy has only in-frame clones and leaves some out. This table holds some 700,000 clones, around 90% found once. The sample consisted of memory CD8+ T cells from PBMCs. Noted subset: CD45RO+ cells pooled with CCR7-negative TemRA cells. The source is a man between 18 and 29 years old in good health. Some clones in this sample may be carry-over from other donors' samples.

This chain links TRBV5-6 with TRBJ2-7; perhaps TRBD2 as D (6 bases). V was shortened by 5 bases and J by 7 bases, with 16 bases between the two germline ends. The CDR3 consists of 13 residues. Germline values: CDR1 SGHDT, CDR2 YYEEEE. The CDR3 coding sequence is TGTGCCAGCAGTTATCTAGGGGCGGGGGAGCAGTACTTC. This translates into CASSYLGAGEQYF. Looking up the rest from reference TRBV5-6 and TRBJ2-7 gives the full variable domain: DAGVTQSPTHLIKTRGQQVTLRCSPKSGHDTVSWYQQALGQGPQFIFQYYEEEERQRGNFPDRFSGHQFPNYSSELNVNALLLGDSALYLCASSYLGAGEQYFGPGTRLTVT.

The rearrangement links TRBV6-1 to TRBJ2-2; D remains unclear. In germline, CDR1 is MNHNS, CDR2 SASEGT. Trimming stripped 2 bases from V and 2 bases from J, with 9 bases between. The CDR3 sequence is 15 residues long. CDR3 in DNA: TGTGCCAGCAGTGAACTGATCGGAAACACCGGGGAGCTGTTTTTT. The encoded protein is CASSELIGNTGELFF.

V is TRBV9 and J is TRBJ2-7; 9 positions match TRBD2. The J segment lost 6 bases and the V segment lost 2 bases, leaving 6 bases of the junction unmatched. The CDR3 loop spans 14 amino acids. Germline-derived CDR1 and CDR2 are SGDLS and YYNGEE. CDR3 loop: CASSVSGSPGEQYF. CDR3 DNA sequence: TGTGCCAGCAGCGTTAGCGGGAGCCCGGGCGAGCAGTACTTC.

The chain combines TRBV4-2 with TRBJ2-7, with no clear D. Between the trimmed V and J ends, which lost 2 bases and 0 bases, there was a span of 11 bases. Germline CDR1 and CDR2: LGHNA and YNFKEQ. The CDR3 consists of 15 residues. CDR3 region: CASSQTGPNSYEQYF. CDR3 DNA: TGTGCCAGCAGCCAAACGGGCCCCAACTCCTACGAGCAGTACTTC.

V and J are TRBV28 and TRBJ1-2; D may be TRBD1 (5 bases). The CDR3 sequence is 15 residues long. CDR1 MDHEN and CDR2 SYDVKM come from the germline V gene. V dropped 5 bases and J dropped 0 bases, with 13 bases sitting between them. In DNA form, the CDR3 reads TGTGCCAGCAGTCTTGGACATTTGACTAACTATGGCTACACCTTC. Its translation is CASSLGHLTNYGYTF.

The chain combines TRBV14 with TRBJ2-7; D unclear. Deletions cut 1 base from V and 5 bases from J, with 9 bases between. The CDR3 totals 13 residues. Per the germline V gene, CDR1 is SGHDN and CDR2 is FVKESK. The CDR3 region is CASSQVRVNEQYF. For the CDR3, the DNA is TGTGCCAGCAGCCAAGTAAGGGTAAACGAGCAGTACTTC.

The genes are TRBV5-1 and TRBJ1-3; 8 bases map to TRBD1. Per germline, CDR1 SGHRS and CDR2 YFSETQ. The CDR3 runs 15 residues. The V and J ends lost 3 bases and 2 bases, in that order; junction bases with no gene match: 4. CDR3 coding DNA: TGCGCCAGCAGCTCCAGGGGGCTAGCTGGAAACACCATATATTTT. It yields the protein CASSSRGLAGNTIYF.

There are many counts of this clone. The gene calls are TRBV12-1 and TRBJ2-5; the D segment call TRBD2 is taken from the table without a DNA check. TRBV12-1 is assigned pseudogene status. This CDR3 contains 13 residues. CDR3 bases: TGTGCCAGCAGCTTCGAGGGACAAGAGACCCAGTACTTC. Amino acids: CASSFEGQETQYF.

In DNA, the CDR3 is TGTGCCTGGAGACTAGCGGGGATGTTGGAGCAGTACTTC. Its protein is CAWRLAGMLEQYF. The gene calls are TRBV30 and TRBJ2-7; 10 bases agree with TRBD2. CDR3 length equals 13 residues. Germline CDR1 and CDR2: GTSNPN and SVGIG (reference sequence). V lost 3 bases, J lost 7 bases, and 6 bases stayed unmatched.

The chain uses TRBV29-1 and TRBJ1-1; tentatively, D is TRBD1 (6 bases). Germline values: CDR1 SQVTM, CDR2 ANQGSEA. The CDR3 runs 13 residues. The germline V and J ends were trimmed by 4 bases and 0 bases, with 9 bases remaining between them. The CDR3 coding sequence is TGCAGCGTTGTCGGACAGCTGAACACTGAAGCTTTCTTT. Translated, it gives CSVVGQLNTEAFF.

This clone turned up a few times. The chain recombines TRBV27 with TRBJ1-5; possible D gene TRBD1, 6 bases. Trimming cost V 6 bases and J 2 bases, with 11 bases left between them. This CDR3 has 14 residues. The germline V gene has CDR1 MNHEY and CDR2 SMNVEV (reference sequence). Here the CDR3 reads CASRRTAGNQPQHF. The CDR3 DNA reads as TGTGCCAGCAGGAGGACAGCCGGCAATCAGCCCCAGCATTTT.

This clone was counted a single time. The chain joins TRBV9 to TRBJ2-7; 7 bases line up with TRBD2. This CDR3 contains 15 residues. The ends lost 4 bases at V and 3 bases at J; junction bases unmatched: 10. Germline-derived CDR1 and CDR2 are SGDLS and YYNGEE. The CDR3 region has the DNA TGTGCCAGCAGCCCTTACGGAGCGGGACTCTACGAGCAGTACTTC. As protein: CASSPYGAGLYEQYF. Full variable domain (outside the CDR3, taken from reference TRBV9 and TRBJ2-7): DSGVTQTPKHLITATGQRVTLRCSPRSGDLSVYWYQQSLDQGLQFLIQYYNGEERAKGNILERFSAQQFPDLHSELNLSSLELGDSALYFCASSPYGAGLYEQYFGPGTRLTVT.

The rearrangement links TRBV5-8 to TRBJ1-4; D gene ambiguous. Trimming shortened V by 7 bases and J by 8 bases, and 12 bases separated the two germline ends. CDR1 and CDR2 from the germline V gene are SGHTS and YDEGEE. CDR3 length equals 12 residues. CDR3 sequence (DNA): TGTGCCAGCCACGGACGGCGGGAAAAACTGTTTTTT. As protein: CASHGRREKLFF.